Each of the 24 T cell receptor beta chains below was sequenced from the same sample in a study of blood T cell repertoires in COVID-19. Here immunoSEQ multiplex PCR was the method, and the copy in TCRdb shows in-frame clones only, minus some. This table holds some 220,000 clones, about 81% found once. The sequenced sample consisted of peripheral blood. These receptors all come from a woman aged 70-85 years with COVID-19, enrolled during active disease.

V gene TRBV7-9 combines with J gene TRBJ2-6; the match to TRBD1 covers 9 bases. The CDR3 has 19 amino acids. Germline lookup yields CDR1 SEHNR and CDR2 FQNEAQ (reference sequence). J was trimmed by 0 bases and V by 4 bases; bases with no gene match: 10. CDR3 protein: CASSSSLGTGYSGANVLTF. CDR3 DNA sequence: TGTGCCAGCAGCTCCTCCCTCGGGACAGGGTACTCTGGGGCCAACGTCCTGACTTTC.

The chain uses TRBV2 and TRBJ2-7; 8 nucleotides match TRBD1. Germline V gene sequence: CDR1 SNHLY, CDR2 FYNNEI. The ends lost 7 bases at V and 3 bases at J; junction bases unmatched: 8. The CDR3 extends over 14 amino acids. CDR3 in DNA: TGTGCCAGCAAGGGGGACAGGATGCACTACGAGCAGTACTTC. Translating gives CASKGDRMHYEQYF. Variable domain in full (rest from reference TRBV2 and TRBJ2-7): EPEVTQTPSHQVTQMGQEVILRCVPISNHLYFYWYRQILGQKVEFLVSFYNNEISEKSEIFDDQFSVERPDGSNFTLKIRSTKLEDSAMYFCASKGDRMHYEQYFGPGTRLTVT.

This clone was counted once. The chain combines TRBV19 with TRBJ1-5, with a possible D match to TRBD1 (5 bases). CDR3 length equals 15 residues. CDR1 is LNHDA and CDR2 is SQIVND in the germline V gene (reference sequence). V was pared by 6 bases and J by 3 bases, with 15 bases between. The CDR3 DNA is TGTGCCAGTAGAACACAGGAACTACCCAATCAGCCCCAGCATTTT. Its protein product is CASRTQELPNQPQHF. Based on the CDR3 plus reference TRBV19 and TRBJ1-5, the full variable domain is DGGITQSPKYLFRKEGQNVTLSCEQNLNHDAMYWYRQDPGQGLRLIYYSQIVNDFQKGDIAEGYSVSREKKESFPLTVTSAQKNPTAFYLCASRTQELPNQPQHFGDGTRLSIL.

The J gene is TRBJ2-6, the V gene TRBV4-3; D not resolved. V lost 0 bases and J lost 1, with 10 bases in between. The CDR3 spans 17 residues. Germline V lookup: CDR1 LGHNA, CDR2 YSLEER. In DNA, the CDR3 is TGCGCCAGCAGCCAAGATAGTTCCCCTTCTGGGGCCAACGTCCTGACTTTC. It codes for CASSQDSSPSGANVLTF.

As to this clone: The sample has other DNA sequences that encode this CDR3 too. This chain connects TRBV5-1 to TRBJ2-7; D is perhaps TRBD1 (6 bases). The CDR3 runs 14 residues. Germline CDR1 and CDR2: SGHRS and YFSETQ. V was cut by 4 bases and J by 3 bases, with 14 bases left in between. CDR3: CASSPRGQDYEQYF. The CDR3, as DNA: TGCGCCAGCAGCCCTCGGGGACAAGACTACGAGCAGTACTTC.

V and J are TRBV5-1 and TRBJ2-5; the match to TRBD2 covers 8 bases. The CDR3 has 14 amino acids. Looked up from germline, CDR1 is SGHRS and CDR2 is YFSETQ. Trimming cost V 3 bases and J 5 bases; bases outside gene matches: 6. CDR3 protein: CASSSPGGGETQYF. The DNA for the CDR3 is TGCGCCAGCAGCTCCCCGGGAGGGGGGGAGACCCAGTACTTC.

The CDR3 reads CASSQGLRTAEQYF. The CDR3 DNA follows: TGTGCCAGCAGCCAGGGACTTCGGACTGCCGAGCAGTACTTC. The chain links TRBV27 to TRBJ2-7, with D perhaps TRBD2 (6 bases). Germline V CDR1 and CDR2: MNHEY, SMNVEV (reference sequence). V gave up 6 bases and J gave up 6 bases, with 18 bases separating them. The length of the CDR3 is 14 residues.

As to this clone: The same CDR3 can be traced to other DNA sequences in this sample. The V call is TRBV3-1 (or the pseudogene TRBV3-2), the J call TRBJ1-3; D is unresolved. Germline-derived CDR1 and CDR2 are LGHDT and YNNKEL (reference sequence). The CDR3 loop spans 13 amino acids. V lost 2 bases to trimming and J lost 0 bases, with 2 bases between them. The CDR3 reads CASSQYSGNTIYF. CDR3 coding DNA: TGTGCCAGCAGCCAATACTCTGGAAACACCATATATTTT.

This clone has only a few counts. The rearrangement links TRBV19 to TRBJ2-7, with D possibly matching TRBD1 (5 bases). Trimming shortened V by 6 bases and J by 2 bases, and 11 bases separated the two germline ends. CDR3 length: 13 residues. In germline, CDR1 is LNHDA, CDR2 SQIVND (reference sequence). The CDR3 nucleotides are TGTGCCAGTAGGCAGACAGCCACCTACGAGCAGTACTTC. Encoded protein: CASRQTATYEQYF.

The chain is built from TRBV28 and TRBJ1-2, with 7 bases fitting TRBD1. CDR1 and CDR2 (germline): MDHEN, SYDVKM. V lost 6 bases and J lost 1; bases outside the gene matches: 14. The CDR3 loop spans 17 amino acids. The CDR3 reads CASSHGDSALFNYGYTF. The CDR3 DNA follows: TGTGCCAGCAGCCACGGGGACAGTGCTCTATTTAACTATGGCTACACCTTC.

The V call is TRBV30, the J call TRBJ1-5; D perhaps matches TRBD1 (5 bases). CDR1 and CDR2 (germline): GTSNPN, SVGIG (reference sequence). The CDR3 is 14 residues long. The germline V and J ends were trimmed by 2 bases and 1 base, with 9 bases remaining between them. The DNA of the CDR3 is TGTGCCTGGAGTAAAGGGGTAAGCAATCAGCCCCAGCATTTT. Protein sequence: CAWSKGVSNQPQHF.

The V and J genes are TRBV18 and TRBJ1-6; 9 bases are shared with TRBD1. The CDR3 has 17 amino acids. Germline V gene sequence: CDR1 KGHSH, CDR2 LQKENI. After removal of 3 bases from V and 0 bases from J, the junction contained 3 bases not matched to a gene. The CDR3 nucleotides read TGTGCCAGCTCACCGCTGGGACAGGGCTCCTATAATTCACCCCTCCACTTT. As protein: CASSPLGQGSYNSPLHF.

The rearrangement uses TRBV5-6 and TRBJ2-3, with TRBD2 identical over 7 bases. Germline loops: CDR1 SGHDT, CDR2 YYEEEE. This CDR3 has 14 residues. V was clipped by 3 bases and J by 1 base; unmatched bases: 2. The CDR3 nucleotides are TGTGCCAGCAGCTCGCTAGCGGGCACAGATACGCAGTATTTT. Protein sequence: CASSSLAGTDTQYF.

This clone has only a few counts. The CDR3 DNA follows: TGCAGTGCTACGACGGGAGACGAGCAGTACTTC. Protein: CSATTGDEQYF. The chain recombines TRBV20-1 with TRBJ2-7, with a weak D call TRBD2 (6 bases). Germline-derived CDR1 and CDR2 are DFQATT and SNEGSKA (reference sequence). The V end lost 4 bases, the J end lost 5 bases, and 9 bases lay between the germline ends. The length of the CDR3 is 11 residues.

V is TRBV2 and J is TRBJ1-4, with 10 bases aligning to TRBD1. Trimming took 6 bases from V and 8 from J; bases not matched to a gene: 18. The germline V gene encodes CDR1 SNHLY and CDR2 FYNNEI. The CDR3 is made up of 18 amino acids. The CDR3 DNA reads as TGTGCCAGCAGCCAACGGGGGACAGGGGTGGCCGGAGAAGAAAAACTGTTTTTT. Translating gives CASSQRGTGVAGEEKLFF. The full variable domain, rest sourced from reference TRBV2 and TRBJ1-4, is EPEVTQTPSHQVTQMGQEVILRCVPISNHLYFYWYRQILGQKVEFLVSFYNNEISEKSEIFDDQFSVERPDGSNFTLKIRSTKLEDSAMYFCASSQRGTGVAGEEKLFFGSGTQLSVL.

V and J are TRBV28 and TRBJ1-4; a possible D gene is TRBD1 (6 bases). Trimming cost V 4 bases and J 8 bases, with 17 bases left between them. In germline, CDR1 is MDHEN, CDR2 SYDVKM. The CDR3 sequence is 15 residues long. The CDR3: CASSSETRGGEKLFF. The CDR3 DNA is TGTGCCAGCAGTTCCGAGACTAGGGGGGGCGAAAAACTGTTTTTT.

The genes are TRBV2 and TRBJ2-1; maybe TRBD2 (6 bases). Trimming took 9 bases from V and 9 from J, leaving 21 bases between them. CDR1 SNHLY and CDR2 FYNNEI come from the germline V gene. This CDR3 is 14 amino acids long. CDR3 region: CARQGTLGSGEQFF. The CDR3 nucleotides are TGTGCCAGGCAAGGGACTTTGGGTTCGGGTGAGCAGTTCTTC.

The genes are TRBV28 and TRBJ1-1; D ambiguous. Trimming shortened V by 8 bases and J by 1 base, and 11 bases separated the two germline ends. This CDR3 comprises 13 residues. Germline CDR1 and CDR2: MDHEN and SYDVKM. The DNA of the CDR3 is TGTGCCAGCTTCGGGGTTCCGAACACTGAAGCTTTCTTT. Its protein is CASFGVPNTEAFF.

V gene TRBV5-4 combines with J gene TRBJ2-7; maybe TRBD2 (6 bases). The ends were cut back, 4 bases at V and 3 bases at J, with 14 bases in the middle. Germline CDR1 and CDR2: SGHNT and YYREEE (reference sequence). CDR3 length equals 14 residues. This CDR3 is CASSQFGGIYEQYF. The CDR3 DNA is TGTGCCAGCAGCCAGTTTGGGGGGATCTACGAGCAGTACTTC.

The chain recombines TRBV18 with TRBJ1-1, with a weak D call TRBD1 (5 bases). The CDR3 covers 16 residues. Germline assignment: CDR1 KGHSH and CDR2 LQKENI. V gave up 0 bases and J gave up 0 bases, with 11 bases separating them. Here the CDR3 reads CASSPPSRQLNTEAFF. The CDR3 coding sequence is TGTGCCAGCTCACCACCCAGCAGACAGCTGAACACTGAAGCTTTCTTT.

This clone is a singleton in its sample. The chain joins TRBV9 to TRBJ2-2, with D maybe TRBD1 (5 bases). This CDR3 is 16 amino acids long. V dropped 0 bases and J dropped 8 bases, with 17 bases sitting between them. In germline, CDR1 is SGDLS, CDR2 YYNGEE. This CDR3 reads CASSVAVWASGGELFF. CDR3 nucleotides: TGTGCCAGCAGCGTAGCAGTTTGGGCCTCAGGGGGGGAGCTGTTTTTT.

The chain carries TRBV10-1 and TRBJ2-1, with 9 bases matching TRBD2. Trimming cost V 0 bases and J 9 bases; bases outside gene matches: 12. The CDR3 extends over 17 amino acids. CDR1 WNHNN and CDR2 SYGVQD come from the germline V gene (reference sequence). The CDR3, as DNA: TGCGCCAGCAGTGAGTCGGGGTCAAGGACTAGCGCAGGTGAGCAGTTCTTC. Translated, it gives CASSESGSRTSAGEQFF.

This chain links TRBV19 with TRBJ2-3; 10 bases are a match to TRBD2. The CDR3 totals 13 residues. V was pared by 5 bases and J by 14 bases, with 10 bases of the junction left unmatched. The germline V gene has CDR1 LNHDA and CDR2 SQIVND (reference sequence). CDR3 coding DNA: TGTGCCAGTAGTCGGATCCTAGCGGGAGTAATGTATTTT. Its translation: CASSRILAGVMYF.

The chain is built from TRBV7-9 and TRBJ2-7; weak D call: TRBD1 (6 bases). CDR1 is SEHNR, CDR2 FQNEAQ, per germline (reference sequence). CDR3 size: 18 residues. V lost 5 bases to trimming and J lost 3 bases, with 26 bases between them. CDR3 sequence reads: CASSPNGWRTVQYYEQYF. DNA for the CDR3: TGTGCCAGCAGCCCAAATGGATGGAGGACAGTCCAGTACTACGAGCAGTACTTC.